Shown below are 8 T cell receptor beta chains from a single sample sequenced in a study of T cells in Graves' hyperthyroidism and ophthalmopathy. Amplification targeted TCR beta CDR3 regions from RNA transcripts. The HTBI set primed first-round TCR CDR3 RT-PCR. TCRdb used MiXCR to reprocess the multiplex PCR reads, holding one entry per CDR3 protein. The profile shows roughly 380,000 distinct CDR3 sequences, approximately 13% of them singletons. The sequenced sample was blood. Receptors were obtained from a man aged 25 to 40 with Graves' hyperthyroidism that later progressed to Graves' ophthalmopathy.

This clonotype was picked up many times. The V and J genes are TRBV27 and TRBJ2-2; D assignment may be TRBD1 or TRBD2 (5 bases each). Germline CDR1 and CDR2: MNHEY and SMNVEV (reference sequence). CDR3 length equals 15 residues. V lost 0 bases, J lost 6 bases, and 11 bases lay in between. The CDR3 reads CASSLSVREPGELFF. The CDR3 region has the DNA TGTGCCAGCAGTTTATCGGTCAGGGAGCCCGGGGAGCTGTTTTTT.

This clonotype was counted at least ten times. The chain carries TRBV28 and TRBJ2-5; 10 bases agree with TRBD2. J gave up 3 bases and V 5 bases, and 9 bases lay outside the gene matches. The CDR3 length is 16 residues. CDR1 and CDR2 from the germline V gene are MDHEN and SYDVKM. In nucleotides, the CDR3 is TGTGCCAGCAGTCCCGAGTGGAGCGGGGGGGAAGAGACCCAGTACTTC. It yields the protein CASSPEWSGGEETQYF.

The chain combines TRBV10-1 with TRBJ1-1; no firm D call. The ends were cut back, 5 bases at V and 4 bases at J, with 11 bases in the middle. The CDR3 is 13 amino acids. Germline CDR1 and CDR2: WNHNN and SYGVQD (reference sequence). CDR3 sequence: CASSLGMATEAFF. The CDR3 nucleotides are TGCGCCAGCAGTCTTGGGATGGCCACTGAAGCTTTCTTT.

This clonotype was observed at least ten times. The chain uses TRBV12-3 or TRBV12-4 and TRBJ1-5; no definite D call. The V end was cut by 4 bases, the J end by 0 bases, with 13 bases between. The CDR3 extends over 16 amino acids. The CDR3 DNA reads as TGTGCCAGCAGTTCGAGGGAAACATATAGCAATCAGCCCCAGCATTTT. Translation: CASSSRETYSNQPQHF.

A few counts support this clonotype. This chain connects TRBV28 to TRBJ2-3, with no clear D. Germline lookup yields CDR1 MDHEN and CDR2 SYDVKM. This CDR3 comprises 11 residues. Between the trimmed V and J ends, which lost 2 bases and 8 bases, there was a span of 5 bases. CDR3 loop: CASSLRGTQYF. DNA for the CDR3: TGTGCCAGCAGTTTACGAGGTACGCAGTATTTT.

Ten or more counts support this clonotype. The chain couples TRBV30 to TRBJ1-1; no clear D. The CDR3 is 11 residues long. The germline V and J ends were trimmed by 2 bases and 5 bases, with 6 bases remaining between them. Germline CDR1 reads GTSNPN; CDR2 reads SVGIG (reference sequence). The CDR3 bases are TGTGCCTGGAGTTTCAGAACTGAAGCTTTCTTT. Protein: CAWSFRTEAFF.

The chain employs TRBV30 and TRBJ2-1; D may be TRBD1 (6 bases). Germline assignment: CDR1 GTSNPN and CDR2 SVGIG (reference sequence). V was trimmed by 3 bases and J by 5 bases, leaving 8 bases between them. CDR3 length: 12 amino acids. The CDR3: CAWRGGHNEQFF. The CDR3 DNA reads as TGTGCCTGGAGAGGGGGACACAATGAGCAGTTCTTC.

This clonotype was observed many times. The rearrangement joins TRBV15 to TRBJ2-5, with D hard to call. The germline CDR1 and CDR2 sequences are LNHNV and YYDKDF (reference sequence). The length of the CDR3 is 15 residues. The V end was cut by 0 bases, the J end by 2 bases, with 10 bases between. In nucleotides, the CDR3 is TGTGCCACCAGCAGAGATCAACAGCTTCAAGAGACCCAGTACTTC. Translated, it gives CATSRDQQLQETQYF.